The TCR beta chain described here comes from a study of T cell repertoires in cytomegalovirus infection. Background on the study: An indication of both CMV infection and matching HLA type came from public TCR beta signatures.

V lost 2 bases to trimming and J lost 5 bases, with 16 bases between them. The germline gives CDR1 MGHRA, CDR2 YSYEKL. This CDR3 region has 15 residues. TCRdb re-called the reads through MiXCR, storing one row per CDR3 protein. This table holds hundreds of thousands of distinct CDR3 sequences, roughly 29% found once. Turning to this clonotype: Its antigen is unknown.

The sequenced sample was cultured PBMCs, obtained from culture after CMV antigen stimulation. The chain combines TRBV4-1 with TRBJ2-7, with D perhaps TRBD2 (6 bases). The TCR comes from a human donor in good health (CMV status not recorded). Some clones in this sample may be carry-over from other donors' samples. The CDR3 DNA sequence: TGCGCCAGCAGCCAATCACCCGGGGAGGCGGACGAGCAGTACTTC. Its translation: CASSQSPGEADEQYF.